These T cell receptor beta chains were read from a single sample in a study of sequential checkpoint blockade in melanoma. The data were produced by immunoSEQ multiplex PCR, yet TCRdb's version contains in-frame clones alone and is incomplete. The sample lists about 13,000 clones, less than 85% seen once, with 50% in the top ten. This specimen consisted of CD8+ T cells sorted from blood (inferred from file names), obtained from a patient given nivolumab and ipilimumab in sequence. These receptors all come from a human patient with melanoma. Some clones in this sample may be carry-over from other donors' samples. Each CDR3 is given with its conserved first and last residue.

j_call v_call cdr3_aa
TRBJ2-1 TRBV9 CASSASLAGASYNEQFF
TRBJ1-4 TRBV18 CASSPLETDATNEKLFF
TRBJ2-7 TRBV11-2 CASENAGSREQYF
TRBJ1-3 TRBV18 CASSPSSPHSGNTIYF
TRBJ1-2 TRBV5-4 CASSPRGANYGYTF
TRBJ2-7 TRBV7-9 CASRPTGTGGYEQYF
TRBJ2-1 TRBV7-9 CASSYSSGGYNEQFF
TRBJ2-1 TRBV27 CASSLPTGGRNEQFF
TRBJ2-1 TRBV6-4 CASSGTSGYNEQFF
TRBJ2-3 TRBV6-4 CASSEALRRLGQITTF
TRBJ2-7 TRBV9 CASSVGDRVYEQYF
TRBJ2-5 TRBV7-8 CASSLETSGGETQYF
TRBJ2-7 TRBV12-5 CASGLGERYGQYF
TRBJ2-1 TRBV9 CASSSHLLGGATYNEQFF
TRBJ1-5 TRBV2 CASSVWDISNQPQHF